Each of the 9 T cell receptor beta chains below was sequenced from the same sample in a study of vaccination effects on CD4 cells after COVID-19. With the ViraFEST assay, the study expanded antigen-specific CD4+ T cells using viral peptide pools, then sequenced them. Cultured cells yielded isolated CD4+ T cells after more than nine days. Vaccinated participants had no history of SARS-CoV-2 infection and tested negative for nucleocapsid antibodies. Assay used: immunoSEQ multiplex PCR; TCRdb lists only in-frame clones, some missing. Here the sample spans some 65,000 clones, approximately 79% being singletons. These receptors have no known antigen. The sequenced sample was CD4+ T cells from PBMCs cultured with HCoV-NL63 spike peptides, obtained before COVID-19 vaccination. These TCRs come from a human donor who received a COVID-19 vaccine.

The chain links TRBV3-1 (or the pseudogene TRBV3-2) to TRBJ2-5; 9 nucleotides agree with TRBD1. Germline V gives CDR1 LGHDT, CDR2 YNNKEL (reference sequence). V lost 4 bases to trimming and J lost 6 bases; unmatched junction nucleotides: 12. This CDR3 has 16 residues. The CDR3 region is CASSRPGTGNGKTQYF. The CDR3 bases are TGTGCCAGCAGCCGCCCCGGGACAGGGAATGGGAAGACCCAGTACTTC.

The J gene is TRBJ2-7, the V gene TRBV6-5; a possible D gene is TRBD1 (5 bases). CDR1 and CDR2 (germline): MNHEY, SVGAGI. CDR3 length: 12 residues. Trimming stripped 11 bases from V and 3 bases from J, with 14 bases between. The CDR3 protein is CAGNRRGYEQYV. Here the CDR3 DNA reads TGTGCCGGAAACAGAAGGGGCTACGAGCAGTACGTC.

With regard to this clone: Other DNA sequences within the sample encode an identical CDR3. The chain employs TRBV28 and TRBJ2-6; D ambiguous. V lost 3 bases to trimming and J lost 0 bases, with 3 bases between them. Per germline, CDR1 MDHEN and CDR2 SYDVKM. The CDR3 contains 14 residues. CDR3 loop: CASSLISGANVLTF. The CDR3, as DNA: TGTGCCAGCAGTTTGATCTCTGGGGCCAACGTCCTGACTTTC.

This clone was seen a handful of times. V gene TRBV30 combines with J gene TRBJ2-7; a weak D match, TRBD1 (5 bases). The CDR3 length is 12 residues. V lost 2 bases, J lost 6 bases, and 11 bases lay in between. The V gene's germline CDR1 is GTSNPN and CDR2 SVGIG (reference sequence). The CDR3 sequence is CAWSYGHLEQYV. In DNA form, the CDR3 reads TGTGCCTGGAGTTACGGACACCTCGAGCAGTACGTC.

V and J are TRBV6-5 and TRBJ2-3, with TRBD2 as a possible D gene (6 bases). Germline loops: CDR1 MNHEY, CDR2 SVGAGI. The CDR3 consists of 13 residues. The V end was cut by 9 bases, the J end by 2 bases, with 12 bases between. The DNA for the CDR3 is TGTGCCAGTCGCGGGGAGACCACAGATACGCAGTATTTT. Translated: CASRGETTDTQYF.

This clone has just one count. The rearrangement uses TRBV20-1 and TRBJ2-7; D is ambiguous. The CDR3 is made up of 11 amino acids. Germline CDR1 DFQATT, CDR2 SNEGSKA (reference sequence). Trimming shortened V by 5 bases and J by 5 bases, and 10 bases separated the two germline ends. CDR3 sequence (DNA): TGCAGTGCTCTGGACGGACACGAGCAGTACGTC. Encoded protein: CSALDGHEQYV.

The rearrangement links TRBV5-6 to TRBJ2-5; 10 nucleotides agree with TRBD1. V gave up 7 bases and J gave up 5 bases; unmatched junction bases: 14. The CDR3 consists of 16 residues. The germline V gene encodes CDR1 SGHDT and CDR2 YYEEEE. The CDR3 region is CASHRREGTGVETQYF. In nucleotides, the CDR3 is TGTGCCAGCCACCGAAGGGAGGGGACAGGGGTTGAGACCCAGTACTTC.

The chain has TRBV6-2 or TRBV6-3 and TRBJ1-5, with D possibly TRBD1 on 6 matching bases. V was shortened by 2 bases and J by 0 bases, with 14 bases between the two germline ends. The CDR3 is 17 amino acids. Germline values: CDR1 MNHEY, CDR2 SVGEGT. For the CDR3, the DNA is TGTGCCAGCAGTTACGCCGAGACAGGCAATAGCAATCAGCCCCAGCATTTT. Protein: CASSYAETGNSNQPQHF.

The rearrangement joins TRBV5-1 to TRBJ2-2; the match to TRBD1 covers 8 bases. Germline V gene sequence: CDR1 SGHRS, CDR2 YFSETQ. This CDR3 is built from 16 residues. Trimming at V came to 3 bases and at J to 0 bases, leaving 4 bases not matched to a gene. The CDR3 nucleotides are TGCGCCAGCAGCTGGGGGGACAGGTCGAACACCGGGGAGCTGTTTTTT. As protein: CASSWGDRSNTGELFF. Variable domain in full (rest from reference TRBV5-1 and TRBJ2-2): KAGVTQTPRYLIKTRGQQVTLSCSPISGHRSVSWYQQTPGQGLQFLFEYFSETQRNKGNFPGRFSGRQFSNSRSEMNVSTLELGDSALYLCASSWGDRSNTGELFFGEGSRLTVL.